The present entry profiles one T cell receptor beta chain with its context. The antigen is not known. The CDR3 consists of 13 residues. Germline V CDR1 and CDR2: MNHNS, SASEGT. With 1 base removed from V and 8 bases from J, the gap between germline ends came to 11 bases. The entry originates in a study of cytomegalovirus exposure and HLA in healthy donors. Study outcomes and limitations: A few CMV-associated chains were confirmed in vitro to be specific for CMV antigens.

In the PCR, 60 Vbeta and 13 Jbeta primers were used. The method was immunoSEQ multiplex PCR; TCRdb's version includes in-frame clones alone and lacks a portion of them. The top ten hold roughly 0.26% of the sample, which has 200,000 to 300,000 clones, about 85% seen once. The TCR comes from a girl aged 2-9 years in good health and CMV-seronegative. The chain couples TRBV6-1 to TRBJ1-2, with TRBD1 as a possible D gene (6 bases). The sequencing input was PBMCs. This CDR3 is CASSEVADRGYTF. The CDR3 nucleotides read TGTGCCAGCAGTGAAGTCGCAGACAGGGGCTACACCTTC.